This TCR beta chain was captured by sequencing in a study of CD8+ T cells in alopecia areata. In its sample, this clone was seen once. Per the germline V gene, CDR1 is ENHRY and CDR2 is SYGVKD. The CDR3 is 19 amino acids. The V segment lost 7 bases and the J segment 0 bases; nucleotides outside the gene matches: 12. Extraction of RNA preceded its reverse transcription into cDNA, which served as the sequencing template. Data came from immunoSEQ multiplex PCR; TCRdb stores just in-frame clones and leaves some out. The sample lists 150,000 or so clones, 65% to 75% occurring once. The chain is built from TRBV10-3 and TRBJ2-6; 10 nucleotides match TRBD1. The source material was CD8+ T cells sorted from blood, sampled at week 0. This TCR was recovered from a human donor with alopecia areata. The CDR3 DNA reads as TGTGCCATCACCGGGGGCAACCGGGACAGGGGCTCTGGGGCCAACGTCCTGACTTTC. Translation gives CAITGGNRDRGSGANVLTF.